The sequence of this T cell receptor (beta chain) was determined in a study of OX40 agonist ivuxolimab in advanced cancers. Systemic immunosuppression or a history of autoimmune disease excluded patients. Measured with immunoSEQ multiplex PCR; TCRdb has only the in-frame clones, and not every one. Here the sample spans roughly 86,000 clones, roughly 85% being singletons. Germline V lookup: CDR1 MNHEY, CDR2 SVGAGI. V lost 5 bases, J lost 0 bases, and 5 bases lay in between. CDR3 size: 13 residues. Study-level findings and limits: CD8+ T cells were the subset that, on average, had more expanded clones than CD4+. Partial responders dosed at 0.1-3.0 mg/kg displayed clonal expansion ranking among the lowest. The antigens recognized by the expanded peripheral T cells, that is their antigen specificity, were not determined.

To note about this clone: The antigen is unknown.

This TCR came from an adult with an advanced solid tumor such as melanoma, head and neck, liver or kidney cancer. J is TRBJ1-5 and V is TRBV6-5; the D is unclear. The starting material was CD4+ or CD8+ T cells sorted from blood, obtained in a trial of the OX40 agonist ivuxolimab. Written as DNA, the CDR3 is TGTGCCAGCAGTCTTGTTAGCAATCAGCCCCAGCATTTT. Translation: CASSLVSNQPQHF.